This T cell receptor beta chain stems from a study of T cells after yellow fever vaccination (dated by TCRdb to about 2019). Turning to the overall study: The SMART-Seq v4 Ultra Low Input RNA kit was used to prepare libraries from fractions with low cell numbers. Bulk PBMC replicates and cell subsets were isolated from blood drawn at multiple timepoints before and after both primary and secondary immunization. Bulk TCR alpha and beta repertoires were sequenced longitudinally to track T-cell clones before and after primary and booster YFV17D yellow fever vaccination. The cohort comprised two healthy male donors, one aged 18 to 30 and one aged 30 to 40 years.

TCR cDNA was synthesized by 5'RACE template switching, through which a universal primer site and unique molecular identifiers were introduced. cDNA synthesis was primed from both the TCR alpha and TCR beta constant segments. Library amplification involved two PCR steps, and the second step added sample barcodes and sequencing adapters. Sequencing of the libraries was done on either Illumina HiSeq 2500 (2x100 bp) or NovaSeq (2x150 bp). Under the source paper's analysis protocol: MIGEC handled demultiplexing of reads and collapsing into UMI consensus sequences, while MiXCR performed V(D)J alignment. Vaccine-responding clonotypes were defined with edgeR using replicate PBMC samples, requiring FDR below 0.01 and a log2 fold change above 5 up to day 15. CD4 or CD8 identity was assigned to each bulk clonotype according to whether the clonotype was present at higher abundance in the sequenced CD4 repertoire or the sequenced CD8 repertoire. The public reads were reanalyzed by TCRdb: fastp trimming at Q25, MiXCR alignment, in-frame beta chains only. Every distinct CDR3 protein forms one entry, paired with its most common genes and DNA. TCRdb assigned the V and J calls; the authors' analysis was not used. This sample comprises about 510,000 distinct CDR3 sequences, roughly 22% of them detected only once. The ten largest clones represent about 16% of the sample.

Taken with the paper, the label for treatment or condition translates to: live attenuated yellow fever vaccine strain. Two biological replicates of bulk PBMCs were collected at each blood-draw timepoint. A standard Ficoll-Paque protocol was used to isolate PBMCs from peripheral blood. RNA was extracted with TriZol from bulk PBMCs, CD4 and CD8 fractions, and dextramer-positive and dextramer-negative fractions. Beyond this particular receptor, the publication reports: Computational filtering was needed because FACS-sorted repertoires could contain abundant contaminating clonotypes from the bulk population. A small fraction of clonotypes appeared in both the CD4 and CD8 compartments, likely as a result of convergent recombination. After the booster, most clones that had expanded after primary vaccination were detected again (approximately 96% of CD4 and roughly nine tenths of CD8), suggesting broad maintenance of memory. The secondary T-cell response was found to be weaker but faster than the primary response, with a peak reached on day 5 rather than on day 15. Because only two donors were included in the study, the extent to which the findings can be generalized is limited.

The CDR3 holds 16 amino acids from the cysteine to the phenylalanine. Solely the CDR3 DNA is kept, with 48 bases framed from the first base. V is clipped by 5 bases and J by 0 bases, and the sequence between their germline boundaries is 16 bases long. CDR1 is given as KGHSH and CDR2 as LQKENI, both from the germline V gene. With respect to this clonotype: The clone's antigen remains unknown. Base-call qualities are not available, and no considerably larger clone is one nucleotide away.

The TCR was taken from a man between 18 and 35 years old who received the YFV17D yellow fever vaccine. The sequence is built from TRBV18 and TRBJ1-2; no confident D gene assignment can be made. Here the sequenced sample was PBMCs, taken less than 25 days after the first yellow fever vaccination. The nucleotides are TGTGCCAGCTCAAGGGCGGCCGATGGGACTAACTATGGCTACACCTTC. It is translated as CASSRAADGTNYGYTF.